A selection of T cell receptor beta chains follows, all from one sample in a study of T cells in Graves' hyperthyroidism and ophthalmopathy. MiXCR, run by TCRdb on the multiplex PCR reads, gives a single entry per CDR3 protein. This sample yields 250,000 to 300,000 distinct CDR3 sequences, of which less than 15% are seen a single time; roughly 13% belongs to the top ten. The source material was blood. All receptors come from a woman aged 40 to 49 with Graves' hyperthyroidism that later progressed to Graves' ophthalmopathy. Both conserved end residues are part of each CDR3. The D gene is left open where the match is weak. Clone size, where shown, is once, few, many, or a class for clones that have expanded.

V	J	size	D	DNA	CDR3
TRBV28	TRBJ2-7	-	TRBD1	TGTGCCAGCAGTCTGGACAGGGTACCCACCTACGAGCAGTACTTC	CASSLDRVPTYEQYF
TRBV5-1	TRBJ2-7	many	-	TGCGCCAGCAAGCTATCTTCAGGGCGCTACGAGCAGTACTTC	CASKLSSGRYEQYF
TRBV19	TRBJ2-7	-	TRBD2	TGTGCCAGGAGTCCAGTACTAGCGGTAGCGGACGAGCAGTACTTC	CARSPVLAVADEQYF
TRBV28	TRBJ2-7	many	-	TGTGCCAGCAGCGCGACTTTATCGGGTTACGAGCAGTACTTC	CASSATLSGYEQYF
TRBV6-1	TRBJ2-7	many	TRBD1	TGTGCCAGCAGACCCGACAGGGCGAACTACGAGCAGTACTTC	CASRPDRANYEQYF
TRBV30	TRBJ2-3	many	TRBD1	TGTGCCTGGAGTGTACATTTGTGGGACAGGGGGCGACCAGATACGCAGTATTTT	CAWSVHLWDRGRPDTQYF
TRBV3-1	TRBJ2-1	-	TRBD1	TGTGCCAGCAGCCAGGGGACAGGGGGCAATGAGCAGTTCTTC	CASSQGTGGNEQFF
TRBV7-9	TRBJ2-1	-	-	TGTGCCAGCAGCGACGGGAGCTCCTACAATGAGCAGTTCTTC	CASSDGSSYNEQFF
TRBV19	TRBJ1-1	few	-	TGTGCCAGTAGTACCCAGGGAGCCAACACTGAAGCTTTCTTT	CASSTQGANTEAFF
TRBV20-1	TRBJ2-1	many	-	TGCAGTGCTTCCAGTTTCAATGAGCAGTTCTTC	CSASSFNEQFF
TRBV7-9	TRBJ1-2	-	-	TGTGCCAGCAGCCTGGGGGGAAGCTATGGCTACACCTTC	CASSLGGSYGYTF
TRBV6-1	TRBJ2-1	few	TRBD2	TGTGCCAGCAGTGGTGGGTCTAGCGGAGGTGGCTCCTACAATGAGCAGTTCTTC	CASSGGSSGGGSYNEQFF
TRBV4-1	TRBJ2-1	few	TRBD2	TGCGCCAGCAGCCAGTCGCTAGCGGGGGACAATGAGCAGTTCTTC	CASSQSLAGDNEQFF
TRBV7-2	TRBJ2-1	-	TRBD2	TGTGCCAGCAGCTTGTCCATGGGGGCGGGAGGTTATAATGAGCAGTTCTTC	CASSLSMGAGGYNEQFF
TRBV20-1	TRBJ1-5	-	-	TGCAGTGCTAGAGTGGTGTTACAACTAGGGGGTCAGCCCCAGCATTTT	CSARVVLQLGGQPQHF
TRBV27	TRBJ1-2	many	-	TGTGCCAGCAGTTCGATCTCGGGACGCCCAAGGGGTGGCTACACCTTC	CASSSISGRPRGGYTF
TRBV2	TRBJ2-6	many	-	TGTGCCAGCAGTGGTAACAGGGCTGGGGCCAACGTCCTGACTTTC	CASSGNRAGANVLTF
TRBV15	TRBJ2-1	many	TRBD2	TGTGCCACCAGCTGTCGGACTAGCGAGTGCAATGAGCAGTTCTTC	CATSCRTSECNEQFF
TRBV6-1	TRBJ2-1	many	-	TGTGCCAGCAGGACCGGGACTGAGCAGTTCTTC	CASRTGTEQFF
TRBV20-1	TRBJ2-6	many	-	TGCAGTGCTAGGGTTACCGACAGGCTGTCCTCTGGGGCCAACGTCCTGACTTTC	CSARVTDRLSSGANVLTF
TRBV2	TRBJ2-1	many	-	TGTGCCAGCAGTTTCACCGATGAGCAGTTCTTC	CASSFTDEQFF
TRBV6-2/TRBV6-3	TRBJ1-4	-	TRBD1	TGTGCCAGCAGTCCTCTGACAGGGCCGAGGGAAAAACTGTTTTTT	CASSPLTGPREKLFF
TRBV2	TRBJ1-1	many	-	TGTGCCAGCAGTGCTTCCTTGAACACTGAAGCTTTCTTT	CASSASLNTEAFF
TRBV18	TRBJ2-3	many	TRBD2	TGTGCCAGCTCACCAGGGTCGCGGGAGTCGATTGGCACAGATACGCAGTATTTT	CASSPGSRESIGTDTQYF
TRBV7-9	TRBJ2-5	many	TRBD2	TGTGCCAGCAGCTTGAGTACGGGACTAGCGGGACCCGGGGAGACCCAGTACTTC	CASSLSTGLAGPGETQYF
TRBV5-1	TRBJ1-1	-	-	TGCGCCAGCAGCTACAAGGATGGGGAAACTGAAGCTTTCTTT	CASSYKDGETEAFF
TRBV11-1	TRBJ2-1	many	TRBD1	TGTGCCAGCAGCCGCCGGGACAGGGACTACAATGAGCAGTTCTTC	CASSRRDRDYNEQFF
TRBV19	TRBJ1-5	-	TRBD1	TGTGCCACCCAATGGGACAGCTATAGCAATCAGCCCCAGCATTTT	CATQWDSYSNQPQHF
TRBV18	TRBJ2-3	many	-	TGTGCCAGCTCACCTCCCTGGAGCACAGATACGCAGTATTTT	CASSPPWSTDTQYF
TRBV6-1	TRBJ2-7	many	TRBD2	TGTGCCAGCAGTTCCGGCGGGAGCCCTTCCTACGAGCAGTACTTC	CASSSGGSPSYEQYF
TRBV6-1	TRBJ2-7	many	TRBD2	TGTGCCAGCAGTTGGATAGCGGGAGGCGCCTACGAGCAGTACTTC	CASSWIAGGAYEQYF
TRBV11-2	TRBJ2-1	many	-	TGTGCCAGCAGCAGGGGACTCTGGGAGAATGAGCAGTTCTTC	CASSRGLWENEQFF
TRBV2	TRBJ2-7	many	TRBD1	TGTGCCAGCAGGACCGGGACAGGGGCCTACGAGCAGTACTTC	CASRTGTGAYEQYF
TRBV30	TRBJ2-3	many	-	TGTGCCTGGAGTGGTTCGGGAGATACGCAGTATTTT	CAWSGSGDTQYF
TRBV27	TRBJ2-1	many	-	TGTGCCAGCATCGGACAGTACAATGAGCAGTTCTTC	CASIGQYNEQFF
TRBV28	TRBJ2-5	once	TRBD1	TGTGCCAGCAGTGGACAGGGGGCGATCCGTACGTACTTC	CASSGQGAIRTYF
TRBV7-9	TRBJ2-3	many	TRBD2	TGTGCCAGCAGCTCATCGGGACTAGCGGGAGCAAGGGATACGCAGTATTTT	CASSSSGLAGARDTQYF
TRBV3-1	TRBJ2-1	many	-	TGTGCCAGCAGCCGATTGGGAGAGGAGCAGTTCTTC	CASSRLGEEQFF
TRBV28	TRBJ2-7	few	-	TGTGCCAGCAGTTTATACGGCGAGGGGCGAGAGGACTTC	CASSLYGEGREDF
TRBV29-1	TRBJ1-2	many	TRBD1	TGCAGCGTTGAACCGGACAGGGGTTACGGCTACACCTTC	CSVEPDRGYGYTF
TRBV5-1	TRBJ1-2	many	-	TGCGCCAGCAGCTTCGGCCTCCTACAGGGTAGGAATGGCTACACCTTC	CASSFGLLQGRNGYTF
TRBV5-6	TRBJ1-1	-	TRBD1	TGTGCCAGCAGACTCGGGACAGCAACTATGAACACTGAAGCTTTCTTT	CASRLGTATMNTEAFF
TRBV2	TRBJ1-6	many	TRBD1	TGTGCCAGCAGAGGGACAGGGGGCGAATCTTCACCCCTCCACTTT	CASRGTGGESSPLHF
TRBV5-1	TRBJ2-7	many	TRBD2	TGCGCCAGCAGCTGGGGGACTAGCGGAATCTCCTACGAGCAGTACTTC	CASSWGTSGISYEQYF
TRBV9	TRBJ1-1	many	-	TGTGCCAGCAGCGTTACAAGCAACACTGAAGCTTTCTTT	CASSVTSNTEAFF
TRBV2	TRBJ2-7	-	-	TGTGCCAGCACCCTCAGGCCATGGGGCTCCTACGAGCAGTACTTC	CASTLRPWGSYEQYF
TRBV2	TRBJ1-1	-	-	TGTGCCAGCAGTGATAACGCACTGAACACTGAAGCTTTCTTT	CASSDNALNTEAFF
TRBV19	TRBJ1-6	-	-	TGTGCCAGTAGTATCGGATCCCCATCTGGTTCACCCCTCCACTTT	CASSIGSPSGSPLHF
TRBV9	TRBJ2-7	few	-	TGTGCCAGCAGCCCAGGGGGGGTCTACGAGCAGTACTTC	CASSPGGVYEQYF
TRBV24-1	TRBJ2-3	few	-	TGTGCCACCAGTGACTTCACAGATACGCAGTATTTT	CATSDFTDTQYF
TRBV20-1	TRBJ1-2	-	TRBD1	TGCAGTGCTCCACAGGGGGGGACCAACTATGGCTACACCTTC	CSAPQGGTNYGYTF
TRBV27	TRBJ1-2	many	TRBD1	TGTGCCAGCAGCCCCGAGACAGGGGATAACTATGGCTACACCTTC	CASSPETGDNYGYTF
TRBV12-3/TRBV12-4	TRBJ2-1	many	-	TGTGCCAGCAGTTTACCACCAAATGAGCAGTTCTTC	CASSLPPNEQFF
TRBV9	TRBJ2-3	-	TRBD1	TGTGCCAGCAGCGTAGCCTTACAGGGGGCAGATACGCAGTATTTT	CASSVALQGADTQYF
TRBV28	TRBJ1-5	many	-	TGTGCCAGCAGGAGAGCAGGCCCTCAGCCCCAGCATTTT	CASRRAGPQPQHF
TRBV28	TRBJ2-1	many	-	TGTGCCAGCAGTGCCTTACTCGGACGCTATGAGCAGTTCTTC	CASSALLGRYEQFF
TRBV11-1	TRBJ1-1	many	-	TGTGCCAGCAGCTTTTTTTGGGGGACTGAAGCTTTCTTT	CASSFFWGTEAFF
TRBV5-5	TRBJ2-2	few	-	TGTGCCAGCAGCTTGAGTCCCACGGGGAACACCGGGGAGCTGTTTTTT	CASSLSPTGNTGELFF
TRBV18	TRBJ2-5	many	-	TGTGCCAGCTCACAACAAAAGCGGCAAGAGACCCAGTACTTC	CASSQQKRQETQYF
TRBV20-1	TRBJ2-7	many	-	TGCAGTGCTACCGCAGGGGTCGAGCAGTACTTC	CSATAGVEQYF